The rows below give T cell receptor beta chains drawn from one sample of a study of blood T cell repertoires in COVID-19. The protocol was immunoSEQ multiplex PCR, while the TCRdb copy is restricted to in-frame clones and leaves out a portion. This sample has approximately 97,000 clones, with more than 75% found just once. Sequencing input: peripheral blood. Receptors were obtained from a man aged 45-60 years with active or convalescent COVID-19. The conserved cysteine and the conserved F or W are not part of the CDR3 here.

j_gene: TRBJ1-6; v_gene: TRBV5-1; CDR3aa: ASSQGQPNSPLH
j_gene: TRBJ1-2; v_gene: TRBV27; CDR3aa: ASSFEGHYGYT
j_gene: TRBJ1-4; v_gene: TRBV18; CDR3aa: ASSLQEGQGVEKLF
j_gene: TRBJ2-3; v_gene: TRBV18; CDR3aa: ASSPTSGWADTQY
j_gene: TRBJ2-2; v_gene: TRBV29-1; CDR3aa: SVRQGAFTGELF
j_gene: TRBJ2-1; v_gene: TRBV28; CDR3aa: ASSLPLPGYNEQF
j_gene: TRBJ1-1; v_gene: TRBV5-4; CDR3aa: ASSLGGLGTEAF
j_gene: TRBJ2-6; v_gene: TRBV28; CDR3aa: ASRNDNSGANVLT
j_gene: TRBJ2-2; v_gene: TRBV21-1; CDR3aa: ASHEDRDTGELF
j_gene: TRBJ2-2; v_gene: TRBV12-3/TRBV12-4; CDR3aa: ATTLGATGELF
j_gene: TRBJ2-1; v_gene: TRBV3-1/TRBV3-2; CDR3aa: ASSQALTSGGNEQF
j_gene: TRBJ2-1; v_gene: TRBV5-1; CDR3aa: ASSPGLASPVYNEQF
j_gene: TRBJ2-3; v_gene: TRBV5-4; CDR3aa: ASSLVVSGTSTDTQY
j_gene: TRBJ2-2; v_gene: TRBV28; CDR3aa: ASRTGTGNTGELF
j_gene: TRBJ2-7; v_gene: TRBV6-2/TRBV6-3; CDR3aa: ASSYIPTGAHYEQY
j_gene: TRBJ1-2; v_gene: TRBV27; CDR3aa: ASSPLGQKAFHYT
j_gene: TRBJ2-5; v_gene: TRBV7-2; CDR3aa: ASSLGVGQFLETQY
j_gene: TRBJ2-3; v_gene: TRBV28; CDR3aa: ASSPYVPGQFTDTQY
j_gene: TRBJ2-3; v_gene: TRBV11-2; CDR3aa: ASSLWARQGRPDTQY
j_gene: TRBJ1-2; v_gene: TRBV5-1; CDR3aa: ASSLGHYGYT
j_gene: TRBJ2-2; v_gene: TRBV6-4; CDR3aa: ASSEQGIGTGELF
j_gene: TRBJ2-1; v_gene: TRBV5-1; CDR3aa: ASSLFLDEQF
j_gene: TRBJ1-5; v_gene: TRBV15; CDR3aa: ATSRAGGGYQPQH
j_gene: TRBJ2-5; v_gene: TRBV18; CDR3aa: ASSPSQVFQETQY
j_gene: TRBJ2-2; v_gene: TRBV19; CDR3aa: ASSRLASNTGELF
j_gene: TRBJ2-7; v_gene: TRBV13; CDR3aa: ASRRAGEPLYEQY
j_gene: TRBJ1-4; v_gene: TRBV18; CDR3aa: ASSSLHSTTNEKLF
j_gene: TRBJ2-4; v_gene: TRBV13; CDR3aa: ASSLEVSGGVVNIQY
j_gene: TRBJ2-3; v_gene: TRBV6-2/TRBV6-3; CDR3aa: ASSRPLAGGPTDTQY
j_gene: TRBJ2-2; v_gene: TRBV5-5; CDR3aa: ASSEATMNSNTGELF
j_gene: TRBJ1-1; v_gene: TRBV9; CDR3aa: ASSVAEGRGNTEAF
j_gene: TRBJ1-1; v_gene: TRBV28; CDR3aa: ASSSGATGITEAF
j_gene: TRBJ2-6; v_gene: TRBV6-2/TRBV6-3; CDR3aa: ASSYRVGLGANVLT
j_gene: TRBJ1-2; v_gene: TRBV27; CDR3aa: ASSEDINYGYT
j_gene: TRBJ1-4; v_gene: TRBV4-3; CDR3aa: ASSQTDSSNEKLF
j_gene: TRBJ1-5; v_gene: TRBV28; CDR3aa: ASSPGDQPQH
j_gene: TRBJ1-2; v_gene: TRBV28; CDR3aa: ASSRGTATYGYT
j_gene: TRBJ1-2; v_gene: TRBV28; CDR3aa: ASSLKAGRDYGYT
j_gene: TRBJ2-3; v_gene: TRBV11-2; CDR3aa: ASSLGYADTQY
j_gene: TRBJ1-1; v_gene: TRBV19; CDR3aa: ATQGPQNTEAF
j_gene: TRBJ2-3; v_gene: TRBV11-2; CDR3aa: ASSLFGTTSTDTQY
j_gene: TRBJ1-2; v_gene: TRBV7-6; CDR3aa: ASSPGTGGSYGYT
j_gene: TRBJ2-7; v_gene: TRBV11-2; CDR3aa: ASSLDFGVRV
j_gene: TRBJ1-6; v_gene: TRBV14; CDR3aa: ASSPRTGSSPLH
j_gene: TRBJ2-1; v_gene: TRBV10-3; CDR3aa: AINLSGGPGNEQF
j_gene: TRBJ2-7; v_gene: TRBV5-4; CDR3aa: ASSLYSSYEQY
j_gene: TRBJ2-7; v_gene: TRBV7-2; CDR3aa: ATAGGTDYEQY
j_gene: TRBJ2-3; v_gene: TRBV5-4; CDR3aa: ASVLADTQY
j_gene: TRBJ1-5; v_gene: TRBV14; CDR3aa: ASSQGQGARQPQH
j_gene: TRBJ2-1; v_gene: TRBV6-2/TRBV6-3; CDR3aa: ASSQPPRDEQF